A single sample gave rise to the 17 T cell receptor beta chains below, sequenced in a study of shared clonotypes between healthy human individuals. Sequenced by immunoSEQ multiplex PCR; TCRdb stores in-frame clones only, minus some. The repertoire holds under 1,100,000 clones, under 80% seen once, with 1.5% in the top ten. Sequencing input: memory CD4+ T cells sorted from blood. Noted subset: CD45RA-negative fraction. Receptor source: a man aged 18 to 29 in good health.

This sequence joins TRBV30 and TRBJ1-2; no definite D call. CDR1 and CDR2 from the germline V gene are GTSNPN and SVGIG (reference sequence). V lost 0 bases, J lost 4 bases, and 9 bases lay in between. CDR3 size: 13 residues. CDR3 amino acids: CAWSVPGGYGYTF. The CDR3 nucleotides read TGTGCCTGGAGTGTACCCGGAGGCTATGGCTACACCTTC.

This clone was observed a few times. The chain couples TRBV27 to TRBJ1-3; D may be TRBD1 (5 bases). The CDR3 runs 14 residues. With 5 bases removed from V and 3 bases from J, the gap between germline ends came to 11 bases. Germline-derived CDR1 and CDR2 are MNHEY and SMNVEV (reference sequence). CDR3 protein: CASSQQGVGNTIYF. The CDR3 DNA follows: TGTGCCAGCAGTCAGCAGGGAGTTGGAAACACCATATATTTT.

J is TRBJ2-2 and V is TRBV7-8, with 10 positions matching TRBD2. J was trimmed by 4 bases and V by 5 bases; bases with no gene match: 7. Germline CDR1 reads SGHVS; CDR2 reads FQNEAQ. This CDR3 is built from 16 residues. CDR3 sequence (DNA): TGTGCCAGCAGCCCGGGGACTAGCGAAGTCACCGGGGAGCTGTTTTTT. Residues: CASSPGTSEVTGELFF.

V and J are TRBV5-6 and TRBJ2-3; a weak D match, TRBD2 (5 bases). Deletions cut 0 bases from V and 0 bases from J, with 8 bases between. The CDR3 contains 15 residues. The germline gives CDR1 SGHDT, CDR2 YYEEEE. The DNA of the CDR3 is TGTGCCAGCAGCTTGGGAGAGGGAAGCACAGATACGCAGTATTTT. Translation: CASSLGEGSTDTQYF.

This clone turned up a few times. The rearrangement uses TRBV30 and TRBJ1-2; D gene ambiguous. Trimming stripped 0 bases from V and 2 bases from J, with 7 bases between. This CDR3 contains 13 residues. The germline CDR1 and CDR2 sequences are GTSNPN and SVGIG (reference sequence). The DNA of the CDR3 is TGTGCCTGGAGTGTCCGACGGAACTATGGCTACACCTTC. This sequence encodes CAWSVRRNYGYTF.

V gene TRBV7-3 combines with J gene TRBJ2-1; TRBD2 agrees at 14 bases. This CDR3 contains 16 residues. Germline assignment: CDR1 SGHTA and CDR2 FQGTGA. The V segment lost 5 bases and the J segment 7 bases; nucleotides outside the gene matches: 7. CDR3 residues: CASSVTSGGVENEQFF. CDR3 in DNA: TGTGCCAGCAGCGTGACTAGCGGGGGGGTCGAGAATGAGCAGTTCTTC.

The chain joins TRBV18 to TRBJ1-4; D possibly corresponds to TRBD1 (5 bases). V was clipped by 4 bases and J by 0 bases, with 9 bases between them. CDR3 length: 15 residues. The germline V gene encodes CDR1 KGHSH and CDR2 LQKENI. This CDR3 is CASSHDSATNEKLFF. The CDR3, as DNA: TGTGCCAGCTCACACGACAGTGCAACTAATGAAAAACTGTTTTTT.

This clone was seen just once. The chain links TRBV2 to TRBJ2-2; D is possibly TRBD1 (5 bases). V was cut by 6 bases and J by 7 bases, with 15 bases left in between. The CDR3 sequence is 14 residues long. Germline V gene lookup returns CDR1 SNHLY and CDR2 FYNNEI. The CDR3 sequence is CASRVTQGIGELFF. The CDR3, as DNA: TGTGCCAGCAGAGTTACGCAGGGAATCGGGGAGCTGTTTTTT. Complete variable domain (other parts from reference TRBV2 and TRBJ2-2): EPEVTQTPSHQVTQMGQEVILRCVPISNHLYFYWYRQILGQKVEFLVSFYNNEISEKSEIFDDQFSVERPDGSNFTLKIRSTKLEDSAMYFCASRVTQGIGELFFGEGSRLTVL.

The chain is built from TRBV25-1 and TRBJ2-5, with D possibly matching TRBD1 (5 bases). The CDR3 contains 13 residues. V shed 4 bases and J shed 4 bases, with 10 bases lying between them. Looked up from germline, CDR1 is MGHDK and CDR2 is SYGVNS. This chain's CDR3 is CASSARGRETQYF. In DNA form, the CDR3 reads TGTGCCAGCAGTGCTAGGGGCCGAGAGACCCAGTACTTC.

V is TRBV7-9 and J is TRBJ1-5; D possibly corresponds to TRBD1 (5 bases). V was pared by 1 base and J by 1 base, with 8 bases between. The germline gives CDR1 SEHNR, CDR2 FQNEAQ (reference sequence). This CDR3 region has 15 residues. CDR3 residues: CASSLDGQSNQPQHF. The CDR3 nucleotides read TGTGCCAGCAGCTTAGACGGACAAAGCAATCAGCCCCAGCATTTT.

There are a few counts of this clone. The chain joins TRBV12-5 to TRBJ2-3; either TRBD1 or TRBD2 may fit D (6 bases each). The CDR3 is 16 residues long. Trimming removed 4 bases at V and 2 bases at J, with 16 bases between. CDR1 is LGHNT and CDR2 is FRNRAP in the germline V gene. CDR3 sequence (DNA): TGTGCTAGTGGTTCCCCACAGGGACTCCACACAGATACGCAGTATTTT. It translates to CASGSPQGLHTDTQYF.

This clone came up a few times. The CDR3 coding sequence is TGTGCCTGGAGCACAGGGTTTGCCGCTTTCTTT. Its protein product is CAWSTGFAAFF. J is TRBJ1-1 and V is TRBV30; maybe TRBD1 (6 bases). This CDR3 region has 11 residues. Germline-derived CDR1 and CDR2 are GTSNPN and SVGIG (reference sequence). The V and J ends lost 3 bases and 11 bases respectively, with 13 bases between them.

Here the CDR3 DNA reads TGCGCCAGCAGCTTGGGACAGTCTGCGGCAGATACGCAGTATTTT. Translation gives CASSLGQSAADTQYF. The gene calls are TRBV5-1 and TRBJ2-3; D may be TRBD1 (5 bases). This CDR3 is 15 amino acids long. Trimming left V 0 bases short and J 4 bases short, with 12 bases between. CDR1 and CDR2 (germline): SGHRS, YFSETQ.

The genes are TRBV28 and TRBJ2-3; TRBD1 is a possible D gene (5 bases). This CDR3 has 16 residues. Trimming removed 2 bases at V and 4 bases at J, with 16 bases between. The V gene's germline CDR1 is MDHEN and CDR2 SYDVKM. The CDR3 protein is CASSLMGTGIPDTQYF. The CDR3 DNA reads TGTGCCAGCAGTTTAATGGGAACAGGCATTCCAGATACGCAGTATTTT.

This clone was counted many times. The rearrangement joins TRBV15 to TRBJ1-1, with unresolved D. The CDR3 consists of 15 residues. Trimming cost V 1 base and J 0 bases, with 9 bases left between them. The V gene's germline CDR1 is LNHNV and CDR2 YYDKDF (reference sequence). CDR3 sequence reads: CATSRGYSMNTEAFF. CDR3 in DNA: TGTGCCACCAGCAGAGGGTACAGCATGAACACTGAAGCTTTCTTT.

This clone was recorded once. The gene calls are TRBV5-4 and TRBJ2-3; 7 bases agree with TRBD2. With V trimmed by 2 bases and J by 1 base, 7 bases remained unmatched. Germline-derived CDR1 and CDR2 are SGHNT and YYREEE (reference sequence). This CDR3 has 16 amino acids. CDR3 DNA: TGTGCCAGCAGCTTACTAGCGAACCCGGGCACAGATACGCAGTATTTT. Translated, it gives CASSLLANPGTDTQYF.

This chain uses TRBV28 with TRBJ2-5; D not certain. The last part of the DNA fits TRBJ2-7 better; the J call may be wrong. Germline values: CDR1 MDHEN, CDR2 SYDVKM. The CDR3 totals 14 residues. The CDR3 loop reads CASSTLGSFYEQYF. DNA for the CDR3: TGTGCCAGCTCTACTCTGGGCAGCTTCTACGAGCAGTACTTC.